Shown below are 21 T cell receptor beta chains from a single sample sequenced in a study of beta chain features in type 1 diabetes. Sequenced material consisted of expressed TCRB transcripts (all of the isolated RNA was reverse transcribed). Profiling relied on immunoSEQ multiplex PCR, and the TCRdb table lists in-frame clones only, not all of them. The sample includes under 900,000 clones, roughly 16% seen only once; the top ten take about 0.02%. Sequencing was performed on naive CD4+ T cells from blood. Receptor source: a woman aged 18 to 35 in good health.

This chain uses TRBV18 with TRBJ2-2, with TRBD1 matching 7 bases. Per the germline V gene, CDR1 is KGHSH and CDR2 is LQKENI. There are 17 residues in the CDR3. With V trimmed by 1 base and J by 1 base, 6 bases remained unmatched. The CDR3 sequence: CASSPRTGFENTGELFF. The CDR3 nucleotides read TGTGCCAGCTCACCACGGACAGGCTTTGAGAACACCGGGGAGCTGTTTTTT. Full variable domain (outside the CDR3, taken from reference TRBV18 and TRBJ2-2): NAGVMQNPRHLVRRRGQEARLRCSPMKGHSHVYWYRQLPEEGLKFMVYLQKENIIDESGMPKERFSAEFPKEGPSILRIQQVVRGDSAAYFCASSPRTGFENTGELFFGEGSRLTVL.

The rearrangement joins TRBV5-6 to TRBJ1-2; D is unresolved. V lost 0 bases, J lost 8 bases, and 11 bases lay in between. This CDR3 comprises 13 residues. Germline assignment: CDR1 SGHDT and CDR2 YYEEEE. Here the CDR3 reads CASSLASQSGYTF. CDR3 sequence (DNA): TGTGCCAGCAGCTTGGCCAGCCAATCGGGCTACACCTTC.

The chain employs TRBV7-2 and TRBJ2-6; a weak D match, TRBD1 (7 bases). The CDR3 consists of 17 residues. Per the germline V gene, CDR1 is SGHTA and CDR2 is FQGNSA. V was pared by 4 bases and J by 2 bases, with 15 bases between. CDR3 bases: TGTGCCAGCAGCTACCGCTCAGGGGGGCCTGGGGCCAACGTCCTGACTTTC. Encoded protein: CASSYRSGGPGANVLTF.

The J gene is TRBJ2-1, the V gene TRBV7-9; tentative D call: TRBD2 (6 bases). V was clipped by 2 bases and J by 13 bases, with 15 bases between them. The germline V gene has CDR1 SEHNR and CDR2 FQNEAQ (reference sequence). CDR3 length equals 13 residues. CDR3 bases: TGTGCCAGCAGCTTATTCGACGGGAGCGTTCAGTTCTTC. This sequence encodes CASSLFDGSVQFF.

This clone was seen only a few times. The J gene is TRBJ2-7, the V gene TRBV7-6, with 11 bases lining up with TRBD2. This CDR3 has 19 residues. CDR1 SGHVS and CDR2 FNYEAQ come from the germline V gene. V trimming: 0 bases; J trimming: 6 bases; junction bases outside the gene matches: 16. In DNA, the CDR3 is TGTGCCAGCAGCTTAGCAGGGTGGTCTTCGGGGACTAGCGGTGGCGAGCAGTACTTC. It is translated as CASSLAGWSSGTSGGEQYF.

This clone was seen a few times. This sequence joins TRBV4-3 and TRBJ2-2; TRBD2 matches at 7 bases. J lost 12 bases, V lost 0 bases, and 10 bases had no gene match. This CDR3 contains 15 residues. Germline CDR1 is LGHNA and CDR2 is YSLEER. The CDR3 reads CASSQDFSSGRKLFF. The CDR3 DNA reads TGCGCCAGCAGCCAAGACTTCTCTAGCGGCCGGAAGCTGTTTTTT.

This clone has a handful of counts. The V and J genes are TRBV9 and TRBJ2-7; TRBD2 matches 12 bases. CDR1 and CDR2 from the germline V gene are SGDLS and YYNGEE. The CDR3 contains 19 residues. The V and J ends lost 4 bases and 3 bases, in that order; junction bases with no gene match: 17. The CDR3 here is CASSLRTSGTPPEGYEQYF. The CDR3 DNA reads TGTGCCAGCAGCCTCCGGACTAGCGGGACCCCTCCTGAGGGCTACGAGCAGTACTTC.

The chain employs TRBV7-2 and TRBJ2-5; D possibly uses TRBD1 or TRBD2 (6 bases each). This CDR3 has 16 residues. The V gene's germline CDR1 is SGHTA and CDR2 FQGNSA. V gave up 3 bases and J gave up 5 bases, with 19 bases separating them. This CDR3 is CASSLVRRRGRETQYF. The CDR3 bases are TGTGCCAGCAGCTTGGTCCGGCGTCGGGGGCGCGAGACCCAGTACTTC. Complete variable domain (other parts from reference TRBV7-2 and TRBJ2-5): GAGVSQSPSNKVTEKGKDVELRCDPISGHTALYWYRQSLGQGLEFLIYFQGNSAPDKSGLPSDRFSAERTGGSVSTLTIQRTQQEDSAVYLCASSLVRRRGRETQYFGPGTRLLVL.

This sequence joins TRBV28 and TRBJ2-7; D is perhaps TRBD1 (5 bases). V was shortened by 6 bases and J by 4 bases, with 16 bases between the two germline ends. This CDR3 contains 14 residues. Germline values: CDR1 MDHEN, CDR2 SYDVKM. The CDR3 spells CASSRRSGMYEQYF. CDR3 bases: TGTGCCAGCAGCCGGAGATCAGGGATGTACGAGCAGTACTTC.

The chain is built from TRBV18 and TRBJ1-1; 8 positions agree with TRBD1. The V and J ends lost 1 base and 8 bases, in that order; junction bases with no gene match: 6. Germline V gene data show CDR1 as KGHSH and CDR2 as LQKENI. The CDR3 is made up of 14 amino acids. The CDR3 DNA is TGTGCCAGCTCACCACTAGGGACAGGAACAGAAGCTTTCTTT. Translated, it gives CASSPLGTGTEAFF.

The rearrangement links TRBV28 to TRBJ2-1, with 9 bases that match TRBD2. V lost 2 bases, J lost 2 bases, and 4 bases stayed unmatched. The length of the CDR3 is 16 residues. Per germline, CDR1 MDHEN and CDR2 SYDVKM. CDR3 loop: CASSLILAGTYNEQFF. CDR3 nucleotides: TGTGCCAGCAGTTTAATCCTAGCGGGAACCTACAATGAGCAGTTCTTC.

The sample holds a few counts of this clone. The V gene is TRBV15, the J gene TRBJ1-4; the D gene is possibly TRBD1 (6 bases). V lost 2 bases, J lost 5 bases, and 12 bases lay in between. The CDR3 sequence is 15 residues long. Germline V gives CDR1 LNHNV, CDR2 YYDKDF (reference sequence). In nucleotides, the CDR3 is TGTGCCACCAGCAGAAGACAGGTATACAATGAAAAACTGTTTTTT. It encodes CATSRRQVYNEKLFF.

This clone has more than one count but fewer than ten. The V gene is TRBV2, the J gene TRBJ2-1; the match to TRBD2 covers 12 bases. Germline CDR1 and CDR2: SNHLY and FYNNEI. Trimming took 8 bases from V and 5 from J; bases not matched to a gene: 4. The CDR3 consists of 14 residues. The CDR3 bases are TGTGCCAGCGAAAGGACTAGCGGGAACAATGAGCAGTTCTTC. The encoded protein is CASERTSGNNEQFF.

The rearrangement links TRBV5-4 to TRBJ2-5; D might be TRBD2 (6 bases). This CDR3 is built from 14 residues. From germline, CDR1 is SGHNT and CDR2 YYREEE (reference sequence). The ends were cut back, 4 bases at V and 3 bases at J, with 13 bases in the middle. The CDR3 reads CASSQVAEKETQYF. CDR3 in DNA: TGTGCCAGCAGCCAAGTAGCGGAAAAAGAGACCCAGTACTTC.

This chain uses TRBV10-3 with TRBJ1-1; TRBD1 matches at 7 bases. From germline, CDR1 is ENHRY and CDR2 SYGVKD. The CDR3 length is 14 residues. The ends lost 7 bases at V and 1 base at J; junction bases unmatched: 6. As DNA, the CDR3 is TGTGCCATCACCTCCAGGACAGGGAACACTGAAGCTTTCTTT. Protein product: CAITSRTGNTEAFF.

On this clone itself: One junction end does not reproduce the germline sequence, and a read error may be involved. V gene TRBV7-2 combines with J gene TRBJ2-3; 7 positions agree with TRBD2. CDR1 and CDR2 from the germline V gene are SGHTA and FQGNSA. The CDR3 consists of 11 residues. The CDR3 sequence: CASSSPGGRFF. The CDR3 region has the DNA TGTGCCAGCAGCTCCCCGGGGGGACGGTTTTTT.

CDR3 sequence: CSVESAAHEQFF. Here the CDR3 DNA reads TGCAGCGTTGAGTCGGCAGCCCATGAGCAGTTCTTC. V usage is TRBV29-1 and J usage is TRBJ2-1; the D is unclear. Trimming stripped 3 bases from V and 8 bases from J, with 11 bases between. The CDR3 contains 12 residues. Germline lookup yields CDR1 SQVTM and CDR2 ANQGSEA.

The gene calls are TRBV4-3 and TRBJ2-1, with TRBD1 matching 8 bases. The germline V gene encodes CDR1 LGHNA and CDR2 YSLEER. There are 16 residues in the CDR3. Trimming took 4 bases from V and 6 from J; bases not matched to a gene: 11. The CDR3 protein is CASSPGQAAAPNEQFF. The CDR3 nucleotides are TGCGCCAGCAGCCCGGGACAGGCGGCCGCCCCCAATGAGCAGTTCTTC.

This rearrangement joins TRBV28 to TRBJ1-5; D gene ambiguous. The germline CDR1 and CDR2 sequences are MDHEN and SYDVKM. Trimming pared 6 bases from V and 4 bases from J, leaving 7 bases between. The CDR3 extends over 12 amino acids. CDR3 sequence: CASRLWNQPQHF. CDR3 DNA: TGTGCCAGCAGACTCTGGAATCAGCCCCAGCATTTT. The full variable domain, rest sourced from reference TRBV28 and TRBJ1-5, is DVKVTQSSRYLVKRTGEKVFLECVQDMDHENMFWYRQDPGLGLRLIYFSYDVKMKEKGDIPEGYSVSREKKERFSLILESASTNQTSMYLCASRLWNQPQHFGDGTRLSIL.

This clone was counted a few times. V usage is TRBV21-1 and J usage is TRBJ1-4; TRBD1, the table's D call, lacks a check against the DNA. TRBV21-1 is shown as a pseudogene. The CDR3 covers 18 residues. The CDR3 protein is CASSKDGTGKRLREKLFF. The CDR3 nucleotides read TGTGCCAGCAGCAAAGACGGGACAGGGAAGAGGTTGCGTGAAAAACTGTTTTTT.

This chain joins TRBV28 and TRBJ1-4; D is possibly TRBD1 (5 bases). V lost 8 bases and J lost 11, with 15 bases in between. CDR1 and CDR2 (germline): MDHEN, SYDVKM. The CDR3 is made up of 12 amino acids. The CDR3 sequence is CASLRRQGKLFF. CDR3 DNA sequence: TGTGCCAGCCTCAGAAGGCAGGGTAAACTGTTTTTT.